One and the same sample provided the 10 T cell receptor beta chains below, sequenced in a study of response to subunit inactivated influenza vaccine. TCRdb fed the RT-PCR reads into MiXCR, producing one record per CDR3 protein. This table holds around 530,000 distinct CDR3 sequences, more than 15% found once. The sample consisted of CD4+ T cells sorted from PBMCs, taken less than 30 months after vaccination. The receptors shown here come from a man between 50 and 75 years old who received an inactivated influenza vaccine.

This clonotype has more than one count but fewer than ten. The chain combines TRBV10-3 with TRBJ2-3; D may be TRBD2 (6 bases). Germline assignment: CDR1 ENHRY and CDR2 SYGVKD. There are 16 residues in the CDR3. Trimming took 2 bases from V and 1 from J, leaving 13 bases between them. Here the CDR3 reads CAISEGGGIGTDTQYF. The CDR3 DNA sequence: TGTGCCATCAGTGAGGGTGGCGGGATCGGCACAGATACGCAGTATTTT.

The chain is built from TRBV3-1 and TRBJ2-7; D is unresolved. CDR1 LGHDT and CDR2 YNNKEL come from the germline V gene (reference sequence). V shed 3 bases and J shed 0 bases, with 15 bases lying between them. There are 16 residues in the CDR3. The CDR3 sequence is CASSHVLSSFSYEQYF. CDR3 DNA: TGTGCCAGCAGCCATGTCCTGAGCAGTTTCTCCTACGAGCAGTACTTC.

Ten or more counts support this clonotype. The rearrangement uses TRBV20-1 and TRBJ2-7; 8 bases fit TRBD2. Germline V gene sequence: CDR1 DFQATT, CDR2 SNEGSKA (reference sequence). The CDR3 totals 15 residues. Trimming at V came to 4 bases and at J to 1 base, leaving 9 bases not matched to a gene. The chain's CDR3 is CSANLLGGRSYEQYF. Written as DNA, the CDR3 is TGCAGTGCTAACCTCCTGGGCGGGAGGTCCTACGAGCAGTACTTC.

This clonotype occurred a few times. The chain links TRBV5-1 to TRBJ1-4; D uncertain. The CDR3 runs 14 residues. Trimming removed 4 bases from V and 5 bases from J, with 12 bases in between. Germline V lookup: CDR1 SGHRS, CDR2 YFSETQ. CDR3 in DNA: TGCGCCAGCAGCCTTCTCCCCCTCAATGAAAAACTGTTTTTT. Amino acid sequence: CASSLLPLNEKLFF.

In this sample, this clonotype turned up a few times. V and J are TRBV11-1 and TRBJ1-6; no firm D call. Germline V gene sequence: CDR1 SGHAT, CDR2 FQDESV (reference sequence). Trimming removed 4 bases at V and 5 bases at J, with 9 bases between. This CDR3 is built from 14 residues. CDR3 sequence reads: CASSSVSNNSPLHF. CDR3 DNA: TGTGCCAGCAGCTCCGTGTCTAATAATTCACCCCTCCACTTT.

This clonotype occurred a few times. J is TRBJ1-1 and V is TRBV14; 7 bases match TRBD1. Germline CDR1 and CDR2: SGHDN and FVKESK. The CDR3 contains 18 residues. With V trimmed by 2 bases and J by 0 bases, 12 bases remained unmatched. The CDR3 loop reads CASSQYYPPDRLNTEAFF. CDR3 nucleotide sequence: TGTGCCAGCAGCCAATACTATCCCCCGGACAGGCTGAACACTGAAGCTTTCTTT.

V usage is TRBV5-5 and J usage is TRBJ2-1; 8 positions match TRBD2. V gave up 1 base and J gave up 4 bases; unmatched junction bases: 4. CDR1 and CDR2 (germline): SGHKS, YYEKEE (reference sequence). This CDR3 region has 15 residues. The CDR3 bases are TGTGCCAGCAGCTTGAATCGGGAGGGTTACAATGAGCAGTTCTTC. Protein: CASSLNREGYNEQFF.

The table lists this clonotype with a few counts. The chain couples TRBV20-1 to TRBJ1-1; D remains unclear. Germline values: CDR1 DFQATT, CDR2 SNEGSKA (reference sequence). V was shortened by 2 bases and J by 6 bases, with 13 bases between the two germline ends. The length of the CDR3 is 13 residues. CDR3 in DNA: TGCAGTGCTAGATTGAGGAGGGTCGCTGAAGCTTTCTTT. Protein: CSARLRRVAEAFF.

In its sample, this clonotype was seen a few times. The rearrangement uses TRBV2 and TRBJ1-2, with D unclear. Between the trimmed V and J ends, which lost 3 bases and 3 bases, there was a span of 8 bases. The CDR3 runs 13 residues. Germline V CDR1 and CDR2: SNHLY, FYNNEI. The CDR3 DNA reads TGTGCCAGCAGTGATCGTTTAGACTATGGCTACACCTTC. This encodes CASSDRLDYGYTF.

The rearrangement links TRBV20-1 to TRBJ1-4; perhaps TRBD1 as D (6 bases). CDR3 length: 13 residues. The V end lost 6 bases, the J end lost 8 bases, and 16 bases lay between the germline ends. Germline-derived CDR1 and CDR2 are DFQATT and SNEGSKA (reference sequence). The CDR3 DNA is TGCAGTGCCCGTAGGACAGCCGAAGAAAAACTGTTTTTT. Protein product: CSARRTAEEKLFF.